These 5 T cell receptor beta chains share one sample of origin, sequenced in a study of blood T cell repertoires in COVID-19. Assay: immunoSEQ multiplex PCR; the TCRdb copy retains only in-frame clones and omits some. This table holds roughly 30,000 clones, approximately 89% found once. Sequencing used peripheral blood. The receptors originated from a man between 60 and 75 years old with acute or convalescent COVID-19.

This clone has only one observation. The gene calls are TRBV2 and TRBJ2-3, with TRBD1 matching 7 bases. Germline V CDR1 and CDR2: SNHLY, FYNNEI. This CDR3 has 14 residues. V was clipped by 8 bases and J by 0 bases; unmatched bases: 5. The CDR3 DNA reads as TGTGCCAGCGGTTGGGACAGTAGCACAGATACGCAGTATTTT. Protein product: CASGWDSSTDTQYF.

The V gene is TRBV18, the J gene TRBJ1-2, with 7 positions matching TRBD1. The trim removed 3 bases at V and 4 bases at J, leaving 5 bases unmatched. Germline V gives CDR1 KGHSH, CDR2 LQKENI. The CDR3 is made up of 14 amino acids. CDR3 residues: CASSPDRDAYGYTF. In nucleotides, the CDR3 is TGTGCCAGCTCACCCGACAGGGACGCCTATGGCTACACCTTC. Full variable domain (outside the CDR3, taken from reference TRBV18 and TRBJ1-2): NAGVMQNPRHLVRRRGQEARLRCSPMKGHSHVYWYRQLPEEGLKFMVYLQKENIIDESGMPKERFSAEFPKEGPSILRIQQVVRGDSAAYFCASSPDRDAYGYTFGSGTRLTVV.

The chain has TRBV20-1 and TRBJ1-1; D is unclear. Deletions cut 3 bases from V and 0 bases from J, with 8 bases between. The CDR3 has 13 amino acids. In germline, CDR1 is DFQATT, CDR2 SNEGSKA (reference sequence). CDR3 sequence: CSASGSLNTEAFF. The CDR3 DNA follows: TGCAGTGCTAGTGGTAGTTTGAACACTGAAGCTTTCTTT.

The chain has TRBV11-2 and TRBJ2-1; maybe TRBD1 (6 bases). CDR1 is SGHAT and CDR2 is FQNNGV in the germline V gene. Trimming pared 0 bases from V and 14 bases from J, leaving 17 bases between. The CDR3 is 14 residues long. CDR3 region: CASSLEGAWQGKFF. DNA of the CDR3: TGTGCCAGCAGCTTAGAGGGGGCGTGGCAGGGGAAGTTCTTC.

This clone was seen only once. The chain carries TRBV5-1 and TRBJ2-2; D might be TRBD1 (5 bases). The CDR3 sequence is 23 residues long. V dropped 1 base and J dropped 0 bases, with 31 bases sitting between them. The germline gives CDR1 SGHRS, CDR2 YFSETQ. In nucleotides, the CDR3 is TGCGCCAGCAGCTTGTTAGGGGCCCCACCGCCAGGATCCTCTAAAACGAACACCGGGGAGCTGTTTTTT. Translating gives CASSLLGAPPPGSSKTNTGELFF.